Listed below are T cell receptor beta chains from one sample, sequenced in a study of blood T cell repertoires in COVID-19. TCRdb keeps only in-frame clones here, not all; method: immunoSEQ multiplex PCR. The table lists approximately 99,000 clones, roughly four fifths of them singletons. Source material: peripheral blood. Receptor source: an older woman with acute or convalescent COVID-19. Both conserved end residues are part of each CDR3. The order of the fields is J gene, D gene, V gene, CDR3 length, clone size, CDR3 protein, CDR3 DNA. A D gene is named only where the DNA matches it firmly. The size entry is marked missing in some rows and otherwise reads once, few, many or a size class.

J gene: TRBJ1-5; D gene: NA; V gene: TRBV5-1; CDR3 length: 14; clone size: NA; CDR3 protein: CASSYRDPNQPQHF; CDR3 DNA: TGCGCCAGCAGCTACAGGGACCCCAATCAGCCCCAGCATTTT
J gene: TRBJ2-1; D gene: TRBD2; V gene: TRBV7-3; CDR3 length: 17; clone size: NA; CDR3 protein: CASSPKRSSGGDNEQFF; CDR3 DNA: TGTGCCAGCAGCCCGAAGAGGTCTAGCGGGGGTGACAATGAGCAGTTCTTC
J gene: TRBJ2-1; D gene: TRBD2; V gene: TRBV4-3; CDR3 length: 15; clone size: NA; CDR3 protein: CASSQEAGGSFEQFF; CDR3 DNA: TGCGCCAGCAGCCAAGAAGCGGGGGGGAGTTTTGAGCAGTTCTTC
J gene: TRBJ2-3; D gene: TRBD2; V gene: TRBV2; CDR3 length: 18; clone size: NA; CDR3 protein: CASSERDGLAGYTDTQYF; CDR3 DNA: TGTGCCAGCAGTGAAAGGGACGGGCTAGCGGGGTACACAGATACGCAGTATTTT
J gene: TRBJ2-1; D gene: TRBD1; V gene: TRBV3-1/TRBV3-2; CDR3 length: 15; clone size: NA; CDR3 protein: CASRFPGQDYNEQFF; CDR3 DNA: TGTGCCAGCAGATTTCCGGGACAGGATTACAATGAGCAGTTCTTC
J gene: TRBJ1-1; D gene: TRBD1; V gene: TRBV7-2; CDR3 length: 14; clone size: NA; CDR3 protein: CASSFDRGRTEAFF; CDR3 DNA: TGTGCCAGCAGCTTCGACAGGGGGCGCACTGAAGCTTTCTTT
J gene: TRBJ2-3; D gene: NA; V gene: TRBV7-3; CDR3 length: 14; clone size: NA; CDR3 protein: CASSPGGAVVTQYF; CDR3 DNA: TGTGCCAGCAGCCCAGGAGGAGCAGTAGTTACGCAGTATTTT
J gene: TRBJ1-3; D gene: TRBD1; V gene: TRBV30; CDR3 length: 15; clone size: NA; CDR3 protein: CAWSSGTGGGNTIYF; CDR3 DNA: TGTGCCTGGAGCTCCGGGACAGGGGGCGGAAACACCATATATTTT
J gene: TRBJ2-7; D gene: NA; V gene: TRBV6-5; CDR3 length: 15; clone size: NA; CDR3 protein: CASSYKGEGPYEQYF; CDR3 DNA: TGTGCCAGCAGTTACAAGGGGGAGGGCCCCTACGAGCAGTACTTC
J gene: TRBJ2-1; D gene: TRBD2; V gene: TRBV20-1; CDR3 length: 11; clone size: few; CDR3 protein: CSATSGREQFF; CDR3 DNA: TGCAGTGCTACAAGCGGGAGGGAGCAGTTCTTC
J gene: TRBJ1-2; D gene: NA; V gene: TRBV20-1; CDR3 length: 10; clone size: NA; CDR3 protein: CSVEADGYTF; CDR3 DNA: TGCAGTGTTGAGGCGGATGGCTACACCTTC
J gene: TRBJ2-7; D gene: TRBD1; V gene: TRBV5-5; CDR3 length: 15; clone size: NA; CDR3 protein: CASSGTGEVPRWQYF; CDR3 DNA: TGTGCCAGCAGCGGGACAGGAGAAGTGCCTCGATGGCAGTACTTC
J gene: TRBJ2-2; D gene: TRBD2; V gene: TRBV3-1/TRBV3-2; CDR3 length: 20; clone size: NA; CDR3 protein: CASSRPGLAGGPSSTGELFF; CDR3 DNA: TGTGCCAGCAGCCGACCGGGACTAGCGGGAGGGCCCTCGAGCACCGGGGAGCTGTTTTTT
J gene: TRBJ2-7; D gene: TRBD2; V gene: TRBV19; CDR3 length: 16; clone size: NA; CDR3 protein: CASSLVTSGRNYEQYF; CDR3 DNA: TGTGCCAGTAGCTTAGTAACTAGCGGGAGGAACTACGAGCAGTACTTC
J gene: TRBJ1-4; D gene: NA; V gene: TRBV10-1; CDR3 length: 12; clone size: few; CDR3 protein: CASSVSWEKLFF; CDR3 DNA: TGCGCCAGCAGTGTTAGTTGGGAAAAACTGTTTTTT
J gene: TRBJ1-5; D gene: NA; V gene: TRBV15; CDR3 length: 14; clone size: many; CDR3 protein: CATSPGYGNQPQHF; CDR3 DNA: TGTGCCACCAGCCCAGGGTATGGCAATCAGCCCCAGCATTTT
J gene: TRBJ1-2; D gene: NA; V gene: TRBV28; CDR3 length: 11; clone size: NA; CDR3 protein: CASSFREGYTF; CDR3 DNA: TGTGCCAGCAGTTTCCGGGAAGGCTACACCTTC
J gene: TRBJ1-5; D gene: NA; V gene: TRBV7-6; CDR3 length: 14; clone size: once; CDR3 protein: CASSLTDSNQPQHF; CDR3 DNA: TGTGCCAGCAGCTTGACGGACTCCAATCAGCCCCAGCATTTT
J gene: TRBJ1-3; D gene: NA; V gene: TRBV7-2; CDR3 length: 17; clone size: NA; CDR3 protein: CASSYRNIPDAGNTIYF; CDR3 DNA: TGTGCCAGCAGCTACCGTAACATTCCAGATGCTGGAAACACCATATATTTT
J gene: TRBJ1-1; D gene: NA; V gene: TRBV11-2; CDR3 length: 13; clone size: NA; CDR3 protein: CASRKQVPTEAFF; CDR3 DNA: TGTGCCAGCAGAAAGCAGGTACCCACTGAAGCTTTCTTT
J gene: TRBJ2-2; D gene: TRBD2; V gene: TRBV3-1/TRBV3-2; CDR3 length: 18; clone size: NA; CDR3 protein: CASSLTGRLAENTGELFF; CDR3 DNA: TGTGCCAGCAGCCTCACTGGGAGACTAGCGGAGAACACCGGGGAGCTGTTTTTT
J gene: TRBJ2-5; D gene: NA; V gene: TRBV14; CDR3 length: 13; clone size: NA; CDR3 protein: CASSRGSWETQYF; CDR3 DNA: TGTGCCAGCAGCCGCGGCAGCTGGGAGACCCAGTACTTC
J gene: TRBJ2-1; D gene: NA; V gene: TRBV30; CDR3 length: 12; clone size: NA; CDR3 protein: CAWSVEENEQFF; CDR3 DNA: TGTGCCTGGAGTGTCGAGGAGAATGAGCAGTTCTTC
J gene: TRBJ2-1; D gene: TRBD1; V gene: TRBV6-1; CDR3 length: 15; clone size: NA; CDR3 protein: CASSERTGVGNEQFF; CDR3 DNA: TGTGCCAGCAGTGAGAGGACAGGGGTTGGCAATGAGCAGTTCTTC
J gene: TRBJ2-5; D gene: TRBD2; V gene: TRBV5-1; CDR3 length: 14; clone size: NA; CDR3 protein: CASSGTSAQETQYF; CDR3 DNA: TGCGCCAGCAGCGGGACTAGCGCGCAAGAGACCCAGTACTTC
J gene: TRBJ1-3; D gene: TRBD1; V gene: TRBV19; CDR3 length: 16; clone size: NA; CDR3 protein: CASRRIKTGNGNTIYF; CDR3 DNA: TGTGCCAGTAGACGGATCAAGACAGGGAACGGAAACACCATATATTTT
J gene: TRBJ1-2; D gene: TRBD1; V gene: TRBV5-1; CDR3 length: 15; clone size: NA; CDR3 protein: CASSQTGTAAYGYTF; CDR3 DNA: TGCGCCAGCAGCCAAACCGGGACAGCTGCCTATGGCTACACCTTC
J gene: TRBJ2-5; D gene: TRBD2; V gene: TRBV2; CDR3 length: 15; clone size: NA; CDR3 protein: CASSGGWGAWETQYF; CDR3 DNA: TGTGCCAGCAGCGGGGGGTGGGGTGCGTGGGAGACCCAGTACTTC
J gene: TRBJ1-2; D gene: NA; V gene: TRBV6-5; CDR3 length: 15; clone size: NA; CDR3 protein: CASSYQSVRPGGYTF; CDR3 DNA: TGTGCCAGCAGTTACCAGTCGGTCCGCCCAGGTGGCTACACCTTC
J gene: TRBJ2-6; D gene: NA; V gene: TRBV19; CDR3 length: 14; clone size: NA; CDR3 protein: CASTRSSGANVLTF; CDR3 DNA: TGTGCCAGTACTAGGAGCTCTGGGGCCAACGTCCTGACTTTC
J gene: TRBJ1-1; D gene: NA; V gene: TRBV7-2; CDR3 length: 15; clone size: NA; CDR3 protein: CASSSLGRGGTEAFF; CDR3 DNA: TGTGCCAGCAGCTCCCTGGGACGGGGGGGGACTGAAGCTTTCTTT
J gene: TRBJ2-3; D gene: NA; V gene: TRBV7-9; CDR3 length: 14; clone size: NA; CDR3 protein: CASSFRTVEDTQYF; CDR3 DNA: TGTGCCAGCAGCTTCCGGACTGTAGAAGATACGCAGTATTTT
J gene: TRBJ1-5; D gene: NA; V gene: TRBV5-1; CDR3 length: 15; clone size: NA; CDR3 protein: CASSLAGGLGQPQHF; CDR3 DNA: TGCGCCAGCAGCTTGGCCGGGGGGCTGGGGCAGCCCCAGCATTTT
J gene: TRBJ2-2; D gene: TRBD2; V gene: TRBV30; CDR3 length: 15; clone size: NA; CDR3 protein: CAWSSSGGITGELFF; CDR3 DNA: TGTGCCTGGAGTTCGAGCGGGGGAATCACCGGGGAGCTGTTTTTT
J gene: TRBJ1-1; D gene: NA; V gene: TRBV10-3; CDR3 length: 16; clone size: NA; CDR3 protein: CAISESGSRGGTEAFF; CDR3 DNA: TGTGCCATCAGTGAGTCAGGATCGAGGGGAGGGACTGAAGCTTTCTTT
J gene: TRBJ2-1; D gene: TRBD2; V gene: TRBV27; CDR3 length: 13; clone size: NA; CDR3 protein: CASRRGTNHEQFF; CDR3 DNA: TGTGCCAGCAGACGCGGGACTAACCATGAGCAGTTCTTC
J gene: TRBJ1-6; D gene: TRBD1; V gene: TRBV3-1/TRBV3-2; CDR3 length: 15; clone size: NA; CDR3 protein: CASSPRTGGDSPLHF; CDR3 DNA: TGTGCCAGCAGCCCCAGGACAGGGGGCGATTCACCCCTCCACTTT
J gene: TRBJ1-2; D gene: NA; V gene: TRBV10-3; CDR3 length: 14; clone size: NA; CDR3 protein: CAISDPPYREDYTF; CDR3 DNA: TGTGCCATCAGTGATCCCCCCTACAGGGAAGACTACACCTTC
J gene: TRBJ2-2; D gene: TRBD2; V gene: TRBV6-4; CDR3 length: 13; clone size: NA; CDR3 protein: CASSSGSTGELFF; CDR3 DNA: TGTGCCAGCAGTAGCGGGAGCACCGGGGAGCTGTTTTTT
J gene: TRBJ2-3; D gene: TRBD1; V gene: TRBV4-3; CDR3 length: 15; clone size: NA; CDR3 protein: CASSQDLEGARTQYF; CDR3 DNA: TGCGCCAGCAGCCAAGATTTAGAGGGGGCGCGTACGCAGTATTTT
J gene: TRBJ2-1; D gene: TRBD1; V gene: TRBV6-6; CDR3 length: 14; clone size: NA; CDR3 protein: CASSDPGQDNEQFF; CDR3 DNA: TGTGCCAGCAGTGATCCGGGACAGGACAATGAGCAGTTCTTC
J gene: TRBJ2-7; D gene: TRBD1; V gene: TRBV7-9; CDR3 length: 15; clone size: NA; CDR3 protein: CASSSSGTAGNEQYF; CDR3 DNA: TGTGCCAGCAGCTCCTCCGGGACAGCTGGGAACGAGCAGTACTTC
J gene: TRBJ1-2; D gene: NA; V gene: TRBV18; CDR3 length: 14; clone size: NA; CDR3 protein: CASSPLAGVNGYTF; CDR3 DNA: TGTGCCAGCTCACCACTCGCAGGGGTCAATGGCTACACCTTC
J gene: TRBJ2-5; D gene: TRBD1; V gene: TRBV14; CDR3 length: 14; clone size: NA; CDR3 protein: CASRPPGQGETQYF; CDR3 DNA: TGTGCCAGCAGGCCTCCGGGACAGGGGGAGACCCAGTACTTC
J gene: TRBJ2-1; D gene: NA; V gene: TRBV7-3; CDR3 length: 13; clone size: NA; CDR3 protein: CASSKSVNNEQFF; CDR3 DNA: TGTGCCAGCAGCAAATCAGTTAACAATGAGCAGTTCTTC
J gene: TRBJ2-5; D gene: TRBD1; V gene: TRBV12-3/TRBV12-4; CDR3 length: 13; clone size: NA; CDR3 protein: CASRQGAQETQYF; CDR3 DNA: TGTGCCAGCAGACAGGGGGCTCAAGAGACCCAGTACTTC
J gene: TRBJ1-2; D gene: NA; V gene: TRBV5-4; CDR3 length: 14; clone size: NA; CDR3 protein: CASSLDSLNYGYTF; CDR3 DNA: TGTGCCAGCAGCTTGGACAGCTTAAACTATGGCTACACCTTC
J gene: TRBJ1-4; D gene: TRBD1; V gene: TRBV27; CDR3 length: 13; clone size: NA; CDR3 protein: CASPGTANEKLFF; CDR3 DNA: TGTGCCAGCCCCGGGACAGCTAATGAAAAACTGTTTTTT
J gene: TRBJ2-3; D gene: NA; V gene: TRBV3-1/TRBV3-2; CDR3 length: 13; clone size: NA; CDR3 protein: CASSQDWGRAQYF; CDR3 DNA: TGTGCCAGCAGCCAAGATTGGGGCAGGGCGCAGTATTTT
J gene: TRBJ1-2; D gene: TRBD1; V gene: TRBV6-2/TRBV6-3; CDR3 length: 12; clone size: few; CDR3 protein: CASSSTGNGYTF; CDR3 DNA: TGTGCCAGCAGTTCGACAGGGAATGGCTACACCTTC
J gene: TRBJ2-1; D gene: TRBD2; V gene: TRBV9; CDR3 length: 14; clone size: NA; CDR3 protein: CASSPGTTHNEQFF; CDR3 DNA: TGTGCCAGCAGCCCCGGGACTACCCACAATGAGCAGTTCTTC
J gene: TRBJ2-1; D gene: TRBD1; V gene: TRBV5-1; CDR3 length: 20; clone size: NA; CDR3 protein: CASSSGQVGIGPRSYNEQFF; CDR3 DNA: TGCGCCAGCAGCTCCGGACAGGTGGGAATAGGGCCGAGGTCCTACAATGAGCAGTTCTTC
J gene: TRBJ1-2; D gene: TRBD1; V gene: TRBV28; CDR3 length: 15; clone size: few; CDR3 protein: CASTNQGAGDYGYTF; CDR3 DNA: TGTGCCAGCACAAACCAGGGGGCGGGTGACTATGGCTACACCTTC
J gene: TRBJ2-5; D gene: TRBD1; V gene: TRBV7-2; CDR3 length: 15; clone size: NA; CDR3 protein: CASSLSGTGAETQYF; CDR3 DNA: TGTGCCAGCAGCCTTTCCGGGACAGGGGCAGAGACCCAGTACTTC
J gene: TRBJ1-1; D gene: NA; V gene: TRBV5-8; CDR3 length: 11; clone size: NA; CDR3 protein: CASSLGGEAFF; CDR3 DNA: TGTGCCAGCAGCTTAGGGGGTGAAGCTTTCTTT
J gene: TRBJ2-7; D gene: NA; V gene: TRBV6-4; CDR3 length: 14; clone size: NA; CDR3 protein: CASSDSNGNYEQYF; CDR3 DNA: TGTGCCAGCAGTGACTCTAACGGGAACTACGAGCAGTACTTC
J gene: TRBJ2-2; D gene: NA; V gene: TRBV3-1/TRBV3-2; CDR3 length: 15; clone size: NA; CDR3 protein: CASSPRDFNTGELFF; CDR3 DNA: TGTGCCAGCAGCCCTCGGGACTTCAACACCGGGGAGCTGTTTTTT